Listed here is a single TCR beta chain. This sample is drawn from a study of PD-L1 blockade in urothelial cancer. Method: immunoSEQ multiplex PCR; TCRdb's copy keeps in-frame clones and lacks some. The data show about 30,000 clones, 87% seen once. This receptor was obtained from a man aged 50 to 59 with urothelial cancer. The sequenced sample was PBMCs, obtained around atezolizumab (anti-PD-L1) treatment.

CDR3 region: CASSFHQSSTDTQYF. DNA for the CDR3: TGTGCCAGCAGTTTCCATCAGTCTAGCACAGATACGCAGTATTTT. The rearrangement joins TRBV27 to TRBJ2-3; no clear D. The CDR3 consists of 15 residues. V lost 3 bases and J 0 bases, leaving 10 bases between the germline ends. Germline lookup yields CDR1 MNHEY and CDR2 SMNVEV (reference sequence).